Presented here are 2 T cell receptor beta chains from one specimen sequenced in a study of T cell changes during pregnancy in multiple sclerosis. The repertoire was sequenced with immunoSEQ multiplex PCR; TCRdb's copy has only in-frame clones and lacks some. The data hold some 60,000 clones, with 85% to 95% observed a single time. The sample consisted of peripheral blood, taken after pregnancy. Receptor source: a female donor with multiple sclerosis, enrolled in a pregnancy study.

This sequence joins TRBV7-9 and TRBJ2-3; TRBD2 matches at 13 bases. J was trimmed by 10 bases and V by 8 bases; bases with no gene match: 6. CDR1 is SEHNR, CDR2 FQNEAQ, per germline (reference sequence). This CDR3 is built from 13 residues. The CDR3 DNA follows: TGTGCCAGCCCGACTAGCGGGAGGAGTGCGCAGTATTTT. This sequence encodes CASPTSGRSAQYF.

This clone has just a few counts. V gene TRBV5-1 combines with J gene TRBJ1-2; D is undetermined. The V end lost 0 bases, the J end lost 6 bases, and 15 bases lay between the germline ends. CDR3 size: 15 residues. Germline CDR1 SGHRS, CDR2 YFSETQ. The CDR3 loop is CASSLDQTGGNGYTF. Here the CDR3 DNA reads TGCGCCAGCAGCTTGGACCAGACCGGAGGCAATGGCTACACCTTC.